These 24 T cell receptor beta chains were sequenced from one sample in a study of blood T cell repertoires in COVID-19. Sequencing was performed with immunoSEQ multiplex PCR; in TCRdb, only in-frame clones are kept and a portion is missing. The sample shows more than 300,000 clones, around 83% of them seen only once. The specimen sequenced was peripheral blood. The receptors here all came from a woman aged 45-60 years with acute or convalescent COVID-19.

This chain connects TRBV4-1 to TRBJ1-1; no definite D call. Germline assignment: CDR1 MGHRA and CDR2 YSYEKL. The CDR3 has 14 amino acids. The V and J ends lost 3 bases and 1 base respectively, with 9 bases between them. CDR3 sequence reads: CASSHPGRNTEAFF. CDR3 bases: TGCGCCAGCAGCCATCCTGGGAGGAACACTGAAGCTTTCTTT.

The chain employs TRBV2 and TRBJ2-2; TRBD1 matches at 10 bases. The trim removed 6 bases at V and 6 bases at J, leaving 7 bases unmatched. Germline V lookup: CDR1 SNHLY, CDR2 FYNNEI. The CDR3 contains 15 residues. CDR3 DNA: TGTGCCAGCAGGGCCAGGACAGGGGGTGCCGGGGAGCTGTTTTTT. Protein: CASRARTGGAGELFF.

The CDR3 coding sequence is TGTGCCATCAGTGGACAGGGGGGTCGAGAGACCCAGTACTTC. Its translation is CAISGQGGRETQYF. This chain links TRBV10-3 with TRBJ2-5, with 9 bases aligning to TRBD1. CDR3 length equals 14 residues. The junction had 4 bases not matched to a gene; V was cut back by 4 bases and J by 4 bases. Germline V lookup: CDR1 ENHRY, CDR2 SYGVKD.

The chain is built from TRBV30 and TRBJ2-5; 8 bases fit TRBD2. Trimming removed 5 bases from V and 4 bases from J; junction bases left unmatched: 6. Germline V gives CDR1 GTSNPN, CDR2 SVGIG (reference sequence). The CDR3 has 13 residues. The CDR3 sequence: CAWSAGGRETQYF. The CDR3 coding sequence is TGTGCCTGGTCTGCGGGGGGCCGAGAGACCCAGTACTTC.

V is TRBV10-3 and J is TRBJ1-2; 7 positions agree with TRBD1. CDR3 length: 13 amino acids. Unmatched junction bases numbered 9, after V lost 6 bases and J lost 8 bases. The germline CDR1 and CDR2 sequences are ENHRY and SYGVKD. CDR3 residues: CAIREETGYGYTF. In DNA, the CDR3 is TGTGCCATCAGAGAAGAGACAGGGTACGGCTACACCTTC.

The count of this clone is one. The chain is built from TRBV10-3 and TRBJ1-6; TRBD1 aligns across 8 bases. Germline V gene data show CDR1 as ENHRY and CDR2 as SYGVKD. With 10 bases clipped from V and 7 bases from J, the junction kept 6 bases outside the gene matches. The CDR3 extends over 13 amino acids. The CDR3 region has the DNA TGTGCCACAGGACAGGGAACCAATTCACCCCTCCACTTT. Protein product: CATGQGTNSPLHF.

The V gene is TRBV7-9, the J gene TRBJ1-4; D is possibly TRBD1 (6 bases). Trimming removed 6 bases at V and 5 bases at J, with 16 bases between. This CDR3 spans 15 amino acids. Germline V gene sequence: CDR1 SEHNR, CDR2 FQNEAQ (reference sequence). DNA of the CDR3: TGTGCCAGCAGTAATAGGGGGTGGCACAATGAAAAACTGTTTTTT. This sequence encodes CASSNRGWHNEKLFF.

This sequence joins TRBV6-6 and TRBJ1-2; D ambiguous. Germline V lookup: CDR1 MNHNY, CDR2 SVGAGI (reference sequence). Trimming stripped 2 bases from V and 6 bases from J, with 4 bases between. The CDR3 consists of 11 residues. The CDR3 nucleotides are TGTGCCAGCAGTTACGGCAATGGCTACACCTTC. Encoded protein: CASSYGNGYTF.

V gene TRBV7-2 combines with J gene TRBJ2-3; the D gene is possibly TRBD2 (6 bases). Deletions cut 5 bases from V and 4 bases from J, with 19 bases between. The CDR3 sequence is 16 residues long. CDR1 is SGHTA, CDR2 FQGNSA, per germline. The CDR3 sequence: CASSIPGLHAADTQYF. CDR3 nucleotides: TGTGCCAGCAGCATACCGGGACTCCACGCGGCAGATACGCAGTATTTT.

CDR3 protein: CASSGPGGFNTGELFF. The CDR3 DNA is TGTGCCAGCAGTGGGCCAGGGGGTTTTAACACCGGGGAGCTGTTTTTT. This chain joins TRBV2 and TRBJ2-2; 7 nucleotides match TRBD1. Germline V gene data show CDR1 as SNHLY and CDR2 as FYNNEI. With V trimmed by 4 bases and J by 2 bases, 7 bases remained unmatched. The CDR3 has 16 amino acids. The full variable domain, with the rest looked up from reference TRBV2 and TRBJ2-2, is EPEVTQTPSHQVTQMGQEVILRCVPISNHLYFYWYRQILGQKVEFLVSFYNNEISEKSEIFDDQFSVERPDGSNFTLKIRSTKLEDSAMYFCASSGPGGFNTGELFFGEGSRLTVL.

V and J are TRBV7-2 and TRBJ2-1; possibly TRBD2 for D (5 bases). CDR1 and CDR2 (germline): SGHTA, FQGNSA. The CDR3 sequence is 13 residues long. Trimming took off 4 bases at V and 10 bases at J, with 14 bases between the two ends. The CDR3: CASSSKTTGEQFF. In DNA, the CDR3 is TGTGCCAGCAGCTCAAAGACCACGGGGGAGCAGTTCTTC.

This clone was recorded many times. This chain uses TRBV6-5 with TRBJ1-1; D is unclear. Between the trimmed V and J ends, which lost 6 bases and 2 bases, there was a span of 16 bases. The CDR3 length is 15 residues. The V gene's germline CDR1 is MNHEY and CDR2 SVGAGI. The CDR3 loop reads CASRRGEGINTEAFF. The CDR3 nucleotides are TGTGCCAGCAGGCGCGGGGAAGGGATAAACACTGAAGCTTTCTTT.

The chain uses TRBV6-2 or TRBV6-3 and TRBJ1-4; 8 positions match TRBD1. The CDR3 has 15 amino acids. Germline V gives CDR1 MNHEY, CDR2 SVGEGT. The V segment lost 5 bases and the J segment 5 bases; nucleotides outside the gene matches: 7. The CDR3 region is CASSHPRTGNEKLFF. For the CDR3, the DNA is TGTGCCAGCAGTCACCCAAGGACAGGGAATGAAAAACTGTTTTTT.

The J gene is TRBJ2-1, the V gene TRBV11-2; the match to TRBD1 covers 7 bases. The CDR3 consists of 15 residues. From germline, CDR1 is SGHAT and CDR2 FQNNGV. Losses at the gene ends were 3 bases for V and 2 bases for J; bases not matched to a gene: 4. This CDR3 is CASSFQTGTYNEQFF. The CDR3 DNA is TGTGCCAGCAGCTTTCAGACAGGGACCTACAATGAGCAGTTCTTC.

This chain joins TRBV30 and TRBJ1-5, with D unclear. V was clipped by 0 bases and J by 4 bases, with 10 bases between them. The germline V gene has CDR1 GTSNPN and CDR2 SVGIG (reference sequence). The CDR3 length is 14 residues. CDR3 nucleotide sequence: TGTGCCTGGAGTGTGAACTACCCAAATCAGCCCCAGCATTTT. Protein product: CAWSVNYPNQPQHF.

The V and J genes are TRBV18 and TRBJ1-2; 10 positions agree with TRBD1. CDR3 size: 14 residues. In germline, CDR1 is KGHSH, CDR2 LQKENI. The V segment lost 2 bases and the J segment 5 bases; nucleotides outside the gene matches: 2. DNA of the CDR3: TGTGCCAGCTCACCAGGGACAGGGGATTATGGCTACACCTTC. Translated, it gives CASSPGTGDYGYTF.

The rearrangement uses TRBV19 and TRBJ2-5; the D gene is possibly TRBD1 (6 bases). Germline CDR1 reads LNHDA; CDR2 reads SQIVND (reference sequence). V lost 5 bases and J lost 0, with 22 bases in between. This CDR3 spans 18 amino acids. The DNA of the CDR3 is TGTGCCAGTAGTCCCCAGGGGTCCGCTACCCAGTACCAAGAGACCCAGTACTTC. Amino acid sequence: CASSPQGSATQYQETQYF.

This clone was detected a few times. This chain connects TRBV5-4 to TRBJ1-3; 7 bases are a match to TRBD1. Germline V gene data show CDR1 as SGHNT and CDR2 as YYREEE (reference sequence). This CDR3 spans 15 amino acids. The junction had 3 bases not matched to a gene; V was cut back by 3 bases and J by 0 bases. The CDR3 here is CASSSGGVSGNTIYF. The CDR3 DNA reads TGTGCCAGCAGCTCAGGGGGTGTCTCTGGAAACACCATATATTTT.

This clone was detected ten times or more. The rearrangement uses TRBV5-1 and TRBJ1-6; D uncertain. Germline V gives CDR1 SGHRS, CDR2 YFSETQ. This CDR3 is 16 amino acids long. Trimming cost V 0 bases and J 6 bases, with 13 bases left between them. CDR3 DNA sequence: TGCGCCAGCAGCTTGGCTGGTCCCTCGGTTAATTCACCCCTCCACTTT. This encodes CASSLAGPSVNSPLHF.

This chain joins TRBV6-4 and TRBJ2-3; perhaps TRBD1 as D (6 bases). Per the germline V gene, CDR1 is MRHNA and CDR2 is SNTAGT. The CDR3 runs 16 residues. V lost 6 bases, J lost 3 bases, and 19 bases lay in between. CDR3 bases: TGTGCCAGCAGCGAAACCGGGACACGCGAAACAGATACGCAGTATTTT. Protein sequence: CASSETGTRETDTQYF.

J is TRBJ2-1 and V is TRBV7-2; maybe TRBD2 (5 bases). The ends were cut back, 6 bases at V and 5 bases at J, with 17 bases in the middle. CDR1 SGHTA and CDR2 FQGNSA come from the germline V gene. The CDR3 covers 15 residues. CDR3 in DNA: TGTGCCAGCAGGACTACGCAACAGAGCCACAATGAGCAGTTCTTC. Protein product: CASRTTQQSHNEQFF.

The rearrangement joins TRBV5-1 to TRBJ1-2; 10 nucleotides align to TRBD1. The J segment lost 3 bases and the V segment lost 4 bases, leaving 6 bases of the junction unmatched. The CDR3 is 15 residues long. CDR1 is SGHRS and CDR2 is YFSETQ in the germline V gene. Here the CDR3 DNA reads TGCGCCAGCAGCGCAGGACAGGGGGGGTACTATGGCTACACCTTC. It yields the protein CASSAGQGGYYGYTF.

This clone showed up just once. V gene TRBV6-5 combines with J gene TRBJ2-6, with D perhaps TRBD2 (5 bases). V lost 2 bases and J lost 0, with 8 bases in between. Germline values: CDR1 MNHEY, CDR2 SVGAGI. The CDR3 spans 16 residues. This CDR3 is CASSYAAVSGANVLTF. For the CDR3, the DNA is TGTGCCAGCAGTTACGCAGCGGTCTCTGGGGCCAACGTCCTGACTTTC.

The gene calls are TRBV5-1 and TRBJ2-3; 8 bases fit TRBD2. The V gene's germline CDR1 is SGHRS and CDR2 YFSETQ. This CDR3 has 14 residues. The V and J ends lost 8 bases and 1 base, in that order; junction bases with no gene match: 6. The CDR3 loop reads CASKRETGTDTQYF. In DNA, the CDR3 is TGCGCCAGTAAGCGGGAGACGGGCACAGATACGCAGTATTTT.